Listed below are T cell receptor beta chains from one sample, sequenced in a study of cytomegalovirus exposure and HLA in healthy donors. The table came from immunoSEQ multiplex PCR; TCRdb's copy has only in-frame clones and leaves some out. The sample consists of about 120,000 clones, 75% to 80% of them appearing once. Sequencing was performed on PBMCs. The receptor set was obtained from a woman aged 40 to 50 in good health and CMV-seropositive. CDR3s include the opening cysteine and the closing phenylalanine or tryptophan. The D gene is left open where the match is weak. Size tells how often a clone was seen (once, few, many) or the class of an expanded clone, and some rows leave it out.

- TRBJ2-7 - TRBV10-3 CAIKSRDEYYEQYF TGTGCCATCAAGTCCAGGGATGAGTATTACGAGCAGTACTTC
- TRBJ1-3 - TRBV7-6 CASRNQGTGNTIYF TGTGCCAGCAGGAACCAGGGAACTGGAAACACCATATATTTT
- TRBJ1-2 TRBD1 TRBV7-3 CASSLNRGASYGYTF TGTGCCAGCAGCTTAAACAGGGGCGCATCCTATGGCTACACCTTC
- TRBJ2-3 TRBD1 TRBV2 CASTPLLRGNTDTQYF TGTGCCAGCACCCCACTTCTCAGGGGGAACACAGATACGCAGTATTTT
- TRBJ1-1 - TRBV6-5 CASSLGSSRVREAFF TGTGCCAGCAGTTTAGGTAGCTCTCGAGTGAGAGAGGCTTTCTTT
- TRBJ1-1 - TRBV5-1 CASSFGNTGISGNTEAFF TGCGCCAGCAGCTTCGGAAACACAGGGATATCGGGGAACACTGAAGCTTTCTTT
once TRBJ1-6 - TRBV6-5 CASSYSRADLNSPLHF TGTGCCAGCAGTTACTCGCGGGCAGACCTTAATTCACCCCTCCACTTT
- TRBJ2-1 TRBD2 TRBV7-8 CASSLRPSGVTKSSYNEQFF TGTGCCAGCAGCTTACGTCCTAGCGGGGTGACAAAGAGCTCCTACAATGAGCAGTTCTTC
- TRBJ2-7 TRBD2 TRBV4-1 CASSQVLAGTLSSYEQYF TGCGCCAGCAGCCAAGTGCTAGCGGGGACCTTAAGCTCCTACGAGCAGTACTTC
- TRBJ2-1 TRBD2 TRBV30 CAWSPTRGGFGYNEQFF TGTGCCTGGAGCCCCACTCGGGGGGGCTTTGGGTACAATGAGCAGTTCTTC
- TRBJ1-2 TRBD1 TRBV28 CASSLPGTGNGYTF TGTGCCAGCAGTTTACCGGGGACAGGGAATGGCTACACCTTC
- TRBJ1-2 TRBD1 TRBV7-3 CASSAHQVGQGVGYTF TGTGCCAGCAGCGCACACCAGGTTGGACAGGGAGTCGGCTACACCTTC
- TRBJ2-3 - TRBV6-5 CASSKTQGSTDTQYF TGTGCCAGCAGTAAAACGCAGGGGAGCACAGATACGCAGTATTTT
- TRBJ2-3 TRBD2 TRBV11-1 CASSLLAGGFTDTQYF TGTGCCAGCAGCTTACTAGCGGGGGGCTTCACAGATACGCAGTATTTT
- TRBJ2-5 - TRBV5-1 CASSLEVSGHLEKTQYF TGCGCCAGCAGCTTGGAAGTCTCAGGGCATCTCGAAAAGACCCAGTACTTC
- TRBJ1-5 - TRBV19 CASGGGFNQPQHF TGTGCCAGTGGAGGAGGGTTCAATCAGCCCCAGCATTTT
- TRBJ1-1 TRBD1 TRBV29-1 CSVEDDRGSEAFF TGCAGCGTTGAAGATGACAGGGGCTCTGAAGCTTTCTTT
- TRBJ2-1 TRBD1 TRBV2 CASSKQGGHEQFF TGTGCCAGCAGTAAACAGGGGGGCCATGAGCAGTTCTTC